This T cell receptor beta chain was found in a study of CD8 T cells in ankylosing spondylitis. TCRdb fed the 5' RACE reads into MiXCR, producing one record per CDR3 protein. The sample lists about 270,000 distinct CDR3 sequences, roughly a third occurring once. For this clonotype: The antigen remains undetermined.

CDR3 length: 13 amino acids. The germline gives CDR1 SGHAT, CDR2 FQNNGV. V dropped 0 bases and J dropped 6 bases, with 6 bases sitting between them. Study-wide results and limits: Made up of about eight highly homologous variants, a TCR beta motif appeared characteristic of ankylosing spondylitis blood. Some of these motif variants have turned up before, in reports on reactive arthritis synovial fluid and blood.

The sequenced sample was blood, either unsorted or a sorted T cell fraction (not recorded which). The chain carries TRBV11-2 and TRBJ2-1; no definite D call. The TCR was taken from a male donor with ankylosing spondylitis or in good health (not recorded which). CDR3 in DNA: TGTGCCAGCAGCTTAGAACTTTCCAATGAGCAGTTCTTC. Translating gives CASSLELSNEQFF.